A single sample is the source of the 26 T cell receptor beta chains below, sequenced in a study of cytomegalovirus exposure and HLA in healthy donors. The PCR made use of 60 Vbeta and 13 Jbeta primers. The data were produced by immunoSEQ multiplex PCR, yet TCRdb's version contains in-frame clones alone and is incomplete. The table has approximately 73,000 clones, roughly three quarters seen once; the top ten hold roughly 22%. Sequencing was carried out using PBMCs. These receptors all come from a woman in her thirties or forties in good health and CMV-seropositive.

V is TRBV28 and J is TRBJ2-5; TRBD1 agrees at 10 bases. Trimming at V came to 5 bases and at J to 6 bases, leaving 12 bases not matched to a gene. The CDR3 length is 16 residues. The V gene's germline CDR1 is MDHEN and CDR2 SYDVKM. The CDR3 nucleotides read TGTGCCAGCAGTGATTGGACAGGGGGGATTTTAAAGACCCAGTACTTC. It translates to CASSDWTGGILKTQYF.

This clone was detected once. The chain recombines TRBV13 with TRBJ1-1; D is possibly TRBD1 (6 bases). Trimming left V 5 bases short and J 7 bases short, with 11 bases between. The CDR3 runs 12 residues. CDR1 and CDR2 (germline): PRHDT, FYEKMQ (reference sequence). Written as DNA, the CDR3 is TGTGCCAGCAGCCTATACAGGGATGAAGCTTTCTTT. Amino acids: CASSLYRDEAFF.

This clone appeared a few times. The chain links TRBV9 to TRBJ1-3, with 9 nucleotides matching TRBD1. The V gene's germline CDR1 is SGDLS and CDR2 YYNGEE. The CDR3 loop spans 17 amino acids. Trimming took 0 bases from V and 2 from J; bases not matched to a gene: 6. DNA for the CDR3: TGTGCCAGCAGCGTAGTTTCGGGACAGGGAACTGGAAACACCATATATTTT. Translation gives CASSVVSGQGTGNTIYF.

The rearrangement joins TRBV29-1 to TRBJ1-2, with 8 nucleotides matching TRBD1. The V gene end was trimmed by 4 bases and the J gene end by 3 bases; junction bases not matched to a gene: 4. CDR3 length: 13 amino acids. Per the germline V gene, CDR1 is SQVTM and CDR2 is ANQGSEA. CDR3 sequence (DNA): TGCAGCGTTGGCAGACAGGGGTACTATGGCTACACCTTC. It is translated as CSVGRQGYYGYTF.

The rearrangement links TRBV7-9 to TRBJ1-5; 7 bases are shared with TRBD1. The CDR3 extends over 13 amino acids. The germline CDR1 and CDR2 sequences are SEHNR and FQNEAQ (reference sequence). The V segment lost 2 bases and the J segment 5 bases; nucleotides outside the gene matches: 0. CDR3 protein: CASSLRGHQPQHF. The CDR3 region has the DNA TGTGCCAGCAGCTTAAGGGGGCATCAGCCCCAGCATTTT.

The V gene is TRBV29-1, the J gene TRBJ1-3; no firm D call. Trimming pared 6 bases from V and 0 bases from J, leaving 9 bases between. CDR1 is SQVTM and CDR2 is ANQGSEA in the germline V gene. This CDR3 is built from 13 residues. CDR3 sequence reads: CSVALTSGNTIYF. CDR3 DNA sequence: TGCAGCGTAGCTCTTACCTCTGGAAACACCATATATTTT.

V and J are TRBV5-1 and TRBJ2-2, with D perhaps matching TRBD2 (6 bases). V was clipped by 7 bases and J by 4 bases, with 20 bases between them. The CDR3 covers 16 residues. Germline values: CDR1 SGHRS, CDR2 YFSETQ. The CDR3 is CASHIPGLGTTGELFF. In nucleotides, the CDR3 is TGCGCCAGCCACATTCCGGGACTTGGTACCACCGGGGAGCTGTTTTTT.

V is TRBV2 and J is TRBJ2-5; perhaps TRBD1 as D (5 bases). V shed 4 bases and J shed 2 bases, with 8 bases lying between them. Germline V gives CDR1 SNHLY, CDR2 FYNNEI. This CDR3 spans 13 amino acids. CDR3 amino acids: CASSGGSQETQYF. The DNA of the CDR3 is TGTGCCAGCAGTGGGGGCAGTCAAGAGACCCAGTACTTC.

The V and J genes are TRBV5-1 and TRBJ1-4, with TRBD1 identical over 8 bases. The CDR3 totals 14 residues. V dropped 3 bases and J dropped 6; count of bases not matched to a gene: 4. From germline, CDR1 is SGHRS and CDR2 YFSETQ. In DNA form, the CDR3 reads TGCGCCAGCAGCTCAGGGGGCGCGGATGAAAAACTGTTTTTT. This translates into CASSSGGADEKLFF.

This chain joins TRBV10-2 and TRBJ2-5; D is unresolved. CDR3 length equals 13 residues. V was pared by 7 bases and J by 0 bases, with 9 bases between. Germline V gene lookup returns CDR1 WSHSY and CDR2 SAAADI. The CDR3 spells CASTRSYQETQYF. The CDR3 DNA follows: TGCGCCAGCACCCGGAGTTACCAAGAGACCCAGTACTTC.

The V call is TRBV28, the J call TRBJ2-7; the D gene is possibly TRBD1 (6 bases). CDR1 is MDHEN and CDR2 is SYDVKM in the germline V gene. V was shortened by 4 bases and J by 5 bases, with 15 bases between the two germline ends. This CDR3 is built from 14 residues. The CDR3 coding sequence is TGTGCCAGCAGTTGGGGTACAGGGTACGACGAGCAGTACTTC. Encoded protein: CASSWGTGYDEQYF.

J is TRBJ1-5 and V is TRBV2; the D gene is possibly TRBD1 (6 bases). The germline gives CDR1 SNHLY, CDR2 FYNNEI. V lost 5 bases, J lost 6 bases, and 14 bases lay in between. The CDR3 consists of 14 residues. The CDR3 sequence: CASSIYRASQPQHF. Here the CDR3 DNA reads TGTGCCAGCAGTATTTACAGGGCTAGTCAGCCCCAGCATTTT.

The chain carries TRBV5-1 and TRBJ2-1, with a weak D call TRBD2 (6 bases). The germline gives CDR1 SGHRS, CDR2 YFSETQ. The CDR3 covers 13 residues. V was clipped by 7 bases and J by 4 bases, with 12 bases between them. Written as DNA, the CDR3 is TGCGCCAGCGTCGGGACTTCGTACAATGAGCAGTTCTTC. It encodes CASVGTSYNEQFF.

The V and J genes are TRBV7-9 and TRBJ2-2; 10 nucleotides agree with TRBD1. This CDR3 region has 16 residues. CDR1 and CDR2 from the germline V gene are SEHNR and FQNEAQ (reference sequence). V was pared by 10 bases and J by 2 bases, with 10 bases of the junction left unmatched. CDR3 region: CATLPGQGTNTGELFF. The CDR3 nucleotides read TGTGCCACCCTACCGGGACAGGGGACAAACACCGGGGAGCTGTTTTTT.

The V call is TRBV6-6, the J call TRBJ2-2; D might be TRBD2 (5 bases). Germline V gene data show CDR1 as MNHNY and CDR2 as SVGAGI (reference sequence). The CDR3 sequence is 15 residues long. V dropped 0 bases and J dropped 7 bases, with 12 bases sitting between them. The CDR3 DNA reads TGTGCCAGCAGTTACTCGGTTAGCGATGGCGGGGAGCTGTTTTTT. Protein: CASSYSVSDGGELFF.

CDR3 DNA: TGTGCCTGGAGAATAGCGGGAGGCGGCTACAATGAGCAGTTCTTC. Residues: CAWRIAGGGYNEQFF. The genes are TRBV30 and TRBJ2-1; TRBD2 aligns across 10 bases. The germline CDR1 and CDR2 sequences are GTSNPN and SVGIG (reference sequence). The CDR3 loop spans 15 amino acids. V lost 3 bases, J lost 3 bases, and 5 bases stayed unmatched.

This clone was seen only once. The CDR3 bases are TGTGCCTGGTCCTCAGGTGTCGAGCTGTTTTTT. Its translation is CAWSSGVELFF. The V gene is TRBV30, the J gene TRBJ2-2; D gene ambiguous. The CDR3 runs to 11 residues. V shed 5 bases and J shed 11 bases, with 12 bases lying between them. Germline assignment: CDR1 GTSNPN and CDR2 SVGIG (reference sequence).

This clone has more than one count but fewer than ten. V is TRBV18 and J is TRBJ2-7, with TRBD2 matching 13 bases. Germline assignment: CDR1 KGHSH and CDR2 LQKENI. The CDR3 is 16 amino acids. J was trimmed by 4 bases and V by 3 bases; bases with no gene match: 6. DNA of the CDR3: TGTGCCAGCTCACCGACGCGGACTAGCGGGGGATACGAGCAGTACTTC. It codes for CASSPTRTSGGYEQYF.

The CDR3 loop is CASSQGMAFSGTEAFF. CDR3 DNA sequence: TGTGCCAGCAGCCAAGGTATGGCCTTCTCGGGCACTGAAGCTTTCTTT. The V gene is TRBV4-2, the J gene TRBJ1-1; no reliable D call. Trimming took off 1 base at V and 4 bases at J, with 16 bases between the two ends. This CDR3 has 16 amino acids. Germline loops: CDR1 LGHNA, CDR2 YNFKEQ.

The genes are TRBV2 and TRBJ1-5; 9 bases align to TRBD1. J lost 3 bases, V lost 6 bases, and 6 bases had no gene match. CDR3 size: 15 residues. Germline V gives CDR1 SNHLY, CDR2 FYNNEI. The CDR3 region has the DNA TGTGCCAGCAGGGACAGGGGTTCTTCCAATCAGCCCCAGCATTTT. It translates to CASRDRGSSNQPQHF.

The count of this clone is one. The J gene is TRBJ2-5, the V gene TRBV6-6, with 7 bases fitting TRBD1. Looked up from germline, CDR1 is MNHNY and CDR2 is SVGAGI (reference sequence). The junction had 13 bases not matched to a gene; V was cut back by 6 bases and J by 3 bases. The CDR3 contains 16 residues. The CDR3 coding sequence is TGTGCCAGCAGCCGATCCACGGGACAGCCCAAAGAGACCCAGTACTTC. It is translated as CASSRSTGQPKETQYF.

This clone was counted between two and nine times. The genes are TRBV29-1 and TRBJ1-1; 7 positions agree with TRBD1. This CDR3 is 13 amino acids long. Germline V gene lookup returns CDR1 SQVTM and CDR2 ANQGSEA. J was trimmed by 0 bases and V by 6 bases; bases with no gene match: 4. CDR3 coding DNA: TGCAGCGTAAGCAGGGGGATGAACACTGAAGCTTTCTTT. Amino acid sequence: CSVSRGMNTEAFF. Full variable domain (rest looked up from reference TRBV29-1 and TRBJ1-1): SAVISQKPSRDICQRGTSLTIQCQVDSQVTMMFWYRQQPGQSLTLIATANQGSEATYESGFVIDKFPISRPNLTFSTLTVSNMSPEDSSIYLCSVSRGMNTEAFFGQGTRLTVV.

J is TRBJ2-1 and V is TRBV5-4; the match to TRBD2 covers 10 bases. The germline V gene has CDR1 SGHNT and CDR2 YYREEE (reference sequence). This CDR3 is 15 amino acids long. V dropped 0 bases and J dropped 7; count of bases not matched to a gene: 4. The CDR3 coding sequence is TGTGCCAGCAGCTTGGAGTCTAGCGGGAGTAATGAGCAGTTCTTC. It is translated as CASSLESSGSNEQFF.

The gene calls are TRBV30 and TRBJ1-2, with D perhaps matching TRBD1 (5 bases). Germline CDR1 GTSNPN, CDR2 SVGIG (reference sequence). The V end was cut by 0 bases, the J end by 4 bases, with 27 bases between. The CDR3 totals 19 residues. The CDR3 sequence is CAWSVLRFSSPGGVYGYTF. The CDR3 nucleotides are TGTGCCTGGAGTGTTCTTCGGTTTTCTTCCCCCGGGGGGGTCTATGGCTACACCTTC. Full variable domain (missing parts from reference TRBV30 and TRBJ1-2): SQTIHQWPATLVQPVGSPLSLECTVEGTSNPNLYWYRQAAGRGLQLLFYSVGIGQISSEVPQNLSASRPQDRQFILSSKKLLLSDSGFYLCAWSVLRFSSPGGVYGYTFGSGTRLTVV.

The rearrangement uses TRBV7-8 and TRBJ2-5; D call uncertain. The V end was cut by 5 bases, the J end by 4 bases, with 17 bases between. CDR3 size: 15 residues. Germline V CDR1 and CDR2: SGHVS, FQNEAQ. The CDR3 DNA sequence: TGTGCCAGCAGCCTGGTAGACATCCCGTCAGAGACCCAGTACTTC. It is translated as CASSLVDIPSETQYF.

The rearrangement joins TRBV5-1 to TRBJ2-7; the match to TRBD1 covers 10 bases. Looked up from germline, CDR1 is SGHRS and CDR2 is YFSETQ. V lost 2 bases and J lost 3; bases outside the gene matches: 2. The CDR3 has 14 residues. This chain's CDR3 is CASSLGTGVYEQYF. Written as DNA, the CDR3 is TGCGCCAGCAGCTTAGGGACAGGGGTCTACGAGCAGTACTTC.